This TCR beta chain was identified in a study of blood T cells in healthy people across ages. Points from the study as a whole: TCR beta diversity per million T cells fell roughly linearly with age. Estimates drawn from one million T cells were deemed to understate diversity. Relative to aged donors, long-lived donors carried more naive CD4+ cells and displayed higher diversity.

The authors ran a second PCR of about 6 to 11 cycles using a sample-barcoded 5' primer and a J-beta primer mix. All cDNA molecules were each tagged by a template-switch adaptor with 12 random nucleotides. Each CDR3 protein gets one entry after TCRdb re-called the 5' RACE reads with MiXCR. The sample yields more than 700,000 distinct CDR3 sequences, about half seen once. V dropped 3 bases and J dropped 4 bases, with 15 bases sitting between them. The CDR3 totals 15 residues. From germline, CDR1 is LGHNA and CDR2 YSLEER. This clonotype was counted ten times or more. The antigen is undetermined. The gene calls are TRBV4-3 and TRBJ1-2, with D tentatively TRBD1 (6 bases). This clonotype was obtained from a man older than 75 in good health. The sample consisted of blood. The CDR3 loop reads CASSHRPGGSYGYTF. The CDR3 nucleotides are TGCGCCAGCAGCCACCGGCCGGGGGGCAGCTATGGCTACACCTTC.